This TCR beta chain was profiled in a study of beta chain features in type 1 diabetes. General study results and limits: Within each of all four CD4+ subsets, Type 1 diabetes patients had TCRB CDR3s that were moderately but significantly shorter. The study found fewer insertions and more deletions at VDJ junctions in type 1 diabetes patients.

This clone has more than one count but fewer than ten. Its antigen is not known. The sequenced template was cDNA made from the entire isolated RNA. Sequencing was performed with immunoSEQ multiplex PCR; in TCRdb, only in-frame clones are kept and a portion is missing. The sample has under 350,000 clones, around 7.3% seen once; the top ten hold 0.9% to 1.2%. The V end lost 1 base, the J end lost 4 bases, and 13 bases lay between the germline ends. The CDR3 totals 15 residues. Per the germline V gene, CDR1 is LNHNV and CDR2 is YYDKDF (reference sequence). This TCR was sampled from a woman aged 18 to 35 in good health. The chain uses TRBV15 and TRBJ2-5; TRBD1 is a possible D gene (7 bases). The sequenced material came from central memory CD4+ T cells from blood. Here the CDR3 reads CATSRVEGAGETQYF. The CDR3 DNA sequence: TGTGCCACCAGCAGAGTGGAGGGGGCTGGAGAGACCCAGTACTTC.